One TCR beta chain is described in this entry. Its specificity is not known. The data derive from a study of cytomegalovirus exposure and HLA in healthy donors. V was clipped by 4 bases and J by 3 bases; unmatched bases: 11. Germline-derived CDR1 and CDR2 are SGHAT and FQNNGV. This CDR3 comprises 16 residues. Whole-study findings and limits: Overall, around 160 TCR beta chains were annotated as cytomegalovirus-associated.

Donors sampled were nominally healthy, though unrecorded immune exposures were likely. The PCR employed 60 Vbeta primers together with 13 Jbeta primers. Authors' methods: Approximately 10 million shared chains were among approximately 80 million unique TCR beta chains counted in a later analysis. Profiling relied on immunoSEQ multiplex PCR, and the TCRdb table lists in-frame clones only, not all of them. V and J calls and clone size are given by that table; D and trimming were obtained from the DNA. The sample includes a few hundred thousand clones, over 60% of them seen just once. This TCR came from a man in his forties in good health and CMV-seronegative. The sample comprised PBMCs. V and J are TRBV11-2 and TRBJ1-2; 7 bases are shared with TRBD1. CDR3 protein: CASSSVVTTGDYGYTF. In DNA form, the CDR3 reads TGTGCCAGCAGCTCAGTCGTCACTACAGGGGACTATGGCTACACCTTC.